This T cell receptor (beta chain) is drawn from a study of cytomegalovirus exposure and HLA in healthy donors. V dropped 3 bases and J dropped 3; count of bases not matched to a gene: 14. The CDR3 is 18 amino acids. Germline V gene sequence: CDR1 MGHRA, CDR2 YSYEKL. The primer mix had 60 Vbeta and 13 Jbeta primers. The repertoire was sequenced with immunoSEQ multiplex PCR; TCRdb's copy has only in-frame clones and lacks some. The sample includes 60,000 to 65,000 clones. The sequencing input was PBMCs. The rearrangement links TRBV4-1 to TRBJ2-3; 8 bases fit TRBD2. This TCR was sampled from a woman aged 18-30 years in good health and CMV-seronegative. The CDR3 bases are TGCGCCAGCAGCCAGTCTCCATTCAGGCGGGGGGATACAGATACGCAGTATTTT. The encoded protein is CASSQSPFRRGDTDTQYF.